This T cell receptor beta chain came from a study of blood T cell repertoires in COVID-19 (dated by TCRdb to 2019 to 2021). Describing the broader study: Collaborator samples came from the United States, Italy and Spain and covered acute and convalescent phases of COVID-19. The material from the prospective study consisted of cDNA or gDNA derived from T cells, B-cell-depleted T cells, or PBMCs. Subjects who had been exposed to COVID-19, were actively infected with it, or had recovered from it provided the deeply sampled blood TCRbeta repertoires that made up the dataset. The repertoires were released in a freely available public database intended as a resource for research on the immune response to SARS-CoV-2. Samples came from the ongoing ImmuneRACE study (first 160 participants) plus 1,254 subjects from 6 global collaborators. A de-identified subject ID, COVID-19 status, age in years and sex were almost always included in the sample metadata. Where available, HLA class I and class II types were taken from metadata supplied by the sample provider and were not determined by assay-based typing.

Germline trimming: 3 bases from V, 5 bases from J; junction bases outside gene matches: 8. The CDR3 contains 15 residues, cysteine and phenylalanine counted. The retained sequence is limited to the CDR3, 45 bases, with the frame set at the first base. The germline V gene gives CDR1 as KGHSH and CDR2 as LQKENI. TCRbeta CDR3 regions were amplified from genomic DNA by means of the immunoSEQ Assay, a bias-controlled multiplex PCR. On the authors' methods: The number of nucleated cells in each sample was estimated by amplification of reference gene primers within the assay. To quantify the absolute abundance of each unique TCRbeta CDR3 rearrangement, sequence reads were collapsed and filtered. For each sample, productive Simpson clonality was calculated as the square root of Simpson's diversity index over productive rearrangements. The table was pulled from immuneACCESS by TCRdb, which kept in-frame rearrangements only. Such tables lose some clones; where checked, under half of the loss comes from unresolved V genes, and the rest has no known cause. V and J calls and clone size come straight from that table; D and trimming were deduced from the DNA. The sample table lists more than 200,000 clones, 85% to 90% of them with a count of one. Under 14% of the sample is held by the ten biggest clonotypes.

About this clone itself: The antigen it binds to is not known. No much larger clonotype is one base removed from it; base qualities were not supplied.

In Seattle, one collaborating source enrolled patients while the infection was active and tracked those patients longitudinally over the course of disease. Each collaborating institution followed its own protocols to collect whole blood in K2EDTA tubes. Collaborator samples were shipped for TCRbeta analysis as frozen whole blood, isolated PBMCs, or DNA extracted from either sample type. Study-wide conclusions, independent of this receptor: How much clinical and demographic metadata was included differed by source and by participant, and the metadata was provided uncurated.

The rearrangement combines TRBV18 with TRBJ2-5; 8 middle bases align to TRBD1. Material for sequencing was peripheral blood. This clonotype originated in a man in his fifties or sixties with COVID-19, enrolled during active disease. The DNA reads as follows: TGTGCCAGCTCACCCCCAGGACAGGGTGCTGAGACCCAGTACTTC. Its protein reads: CASSPPGQGAETQYF.